These 13 T cell receptor beta chains were sequenced from one sample in a study of blood T cell repertoires in COVID-19. Repertoires were generated with immunoSEQ multiplex PCR, while TCRdb's copy carries only in-frame clones and drops some. The sample has 100,000 or so clones, more than 65% seen once. The sample was peripheral blood. These receptors all stem from a woman in her 70s with acute or convalescent COVID-19.

In its sample, this clone was seen a few times. The chain uses TRBV29-1 and TRBJ1-2; TRBD1 agrees at 8 bases. V shed 6 bases, J shed 8 bases, and the junction held 8 bases outside the gene matches. Germline V gives CDR1 SQVTM, CDR2 ANQGSEA. This CDR3 region has 12 residues. The CDR3, as DNA: TGCAGCGTGGTAGACAGGGGAATCGGCTACACCTTC. Amino acid sequence: CSVVDRGIGYTF.

The chain employs TRBV30 and TRBJ1-1, with a possible D match to TRBD1 (5 bases). The CDR3 totals 15 residues. Germline CDR1 GTSNPN, CDR2 SVGIG (reference sequence). The V end lost 0 bases, the J end lost 11 bases, and 22 bases lay between the germline ends. The CDR3: CAWSVRRERLQEAFF. Here the CDR3 DNA reads TGTGCCTGGAGTGTACGCAGGGAACGACTTCAAGAGGCTTTCTTT.

The chain employs TRBV5-1 and TRBJ2-3; D gene unclear. Germline V gene sequence: CDR1 SGHRS, CDR2 YFSETQ. The CDR3 runs to 15 residues. V lost 4 bases and J 0 bases, leaving 12 bases between the germline ends. The CDR3 DNA reads TGCGCCAGCAGCCCCCCGGGTACTAGCACAGATACGCAGTATTTT. The encoded protein is CASSPPGTSTDTQYF.

The gene calls are TRBV18 and TRBJ2-6, with a tentative D call TRBD1 (6 bases). CDR3 length equals 16 residues. The V end lost 3 bases, the J end lost 4 bases, and 13 bases lay between the germline ends. Germline V gene sequence: CDR1 KGHSH, CDR2 LQKENI. As DNA, the CDR3 is TGTGCCAGCTCACCCAACCAGGGGTCGGGGGCCAACGTCCTGACTTTC. Translated: CASSPNQGSGANVLTF.

This rearrangement joins TRBV11-2 to TRBJ2-1; 9 nucleotides match TRBD1. CDR1 is SGHAT and CDR2 is FQNNGV in the germline V gene. J gave up 9 bases and V 1 base, and 4 bases lay outside the gene matches. The CDR3 runs to 14 residues. DNA for the CDR3: TGTGCCAGCAGCTTAGCGACAGGGGGTACTGAGCAGTTCTTC. Residues: CASSLATGGTEQFF.

This clone turned up a few times. Here the CDR3 DNA reads TGTGCCAGCAGTACCGGTAGCAATCAGCCCCAGCATTTT. This translates into CASSTGSNQPQHF. The chain links TRBV6-5 to TRBJ1-5; D is undetermined. This CDR3 has 13 amino acids. Trimming removed 5 bases at V and 0 bases at J, with 5 bases between. Germline V gene data show CDR1 as MNHEY and CDR2 as SVGAGI.

This rearrangement joins TRBV19 to TRBJ1-2; 9 nucleotides align to TRBD1. With 7 bases clipped from V and 3 bases from J, the junction kept 12 bases outside the gene matches. CDR1 is LNHDA and CDR2 is SQIVND in the germline V gene (reference sequence). This CDR3 is 16 amino acids long. CDR3 protein: CASTSDRDRVYYGYTF. The CDR3 coding sequence is TGTGCCAGTACCTCGGACCGGGACAGGGTTTACTATGGCTACACCTTC.

This chain uses TRBV6-2 or TRBV6-3 with TRBJ1-1; D is unclear. The CDR3 loop spans 12 amino acids. The V gene's germline CDR1 is MNHEY and CDR2 SVGEGT. The V end lost 5 bases, the J end lost 8 bases, and 12 bases lay between the germline ends. For the CDR3, the DNA is TGTGCCAGCAGTCTCTTACGGGAAGAAGCTTTCTTT. Its translation: CASSLLREEAFF.

The CDR3 protein is CASSGGQGNVGNTIYF. The CDR3, as DNA: TGTGCCAGCAGCGGTGGACAGGGGAATGTTGGAAACACCATATATTTT. The gene calls are TRBV3-1 (or the pseudogene TRBV3-2) and TRBJ1-3, with 9 positions matching TRBD1. The CDR3 has 16 amino acids. The V segment lost 5 bases and the J segment 3 bases; nucleotides outside the gene matches: 8. From germline, CDR1 is LGHDT and CDR2 YNNKEL (reference sequence).

The rearrangement links TRBV4-1 to TRBJ2-5; D not resolved. The CDR3 consists of 13 residues. Germline V CDR1 and CDR2: MGHRA, YSYEKL. V lost 4 bases, J lost 4 bases, and 10 bases lay in between. The CDR3 bases are TGCGCCAGCAGCCGATTAGTCGGAGAGACCCAGTACTTC. It yields the protein CASSRLVGETQYF.

The J gene is TRBJ2-5, the V gene TRBV7-9; possibly TRBD1 for D (5 bases). V lost 1 base to trimming and J lost 1 base, with 7 bases between them. CDR1 and CDR2 (germline): SEHNR, FQNEAQ (reference sequence). The CDR3 spans 14 residues. The CDR3: CASSLGQIQETQYF. The CDR3 nucleotides read TGTGCCAGCAGCTTAGGACAGATCCAAGAGACCCAGTACTTC.

In this sample, this clone turned up many times. CDR3 amino acids: CASSPKSPGEGNQPQHF. The DNA for the CDR3 is TGTGCCAGCTCACCAAAGAGTCCCGGAGAGGGCAATCAGCCCCAGCATTTT. V gene TRBV18 combines with J gene TRBJ1-5; D remains ambiguous. The CDR3 is 17 amino acids. Between the trimmed V and J ends, which lost 2 bases and 2 bases, there was a span of 16 bases. The V gene's germline CDR1 is KGHSH and CDR2 LQKENI.

The chain uses TRBV19 and TRBJ1-1; TRBD1 matches 7 bases. V trimming: 5 bases; J trimming: 3 bases; junction bases outside the gene matches: 12. The CDR3 runs 16 residues. CDR1 is LNHDA and CDR2 is SQIVND in the germline V gene (reference sequence). The CDR3 reads CASSGETGVGDTEAFF. In DNA form, the CDR3 reads TGTGCCAGTAGTGGAGAAACAGGGGTGGGGGACACTGAAGCTTTCTTT. The full variable domain, in which reference TRBV19 and TRBJ1-1 provide the parts outside the CDR3, is DGGITQSPKYLFRKEGQNVTLSCEQNLNHDAMYWYRQDPGQGLRLIYYSQIVNDFQKGDIAEGYSVSREKKESFPLTVTSAQKNPTAFYLCASSGETGVGDTEAFFGQGTRLTVV.